This is a list of T cell receptor beta chains from one sample in a study of OX40 agonist ivuxolimab in advanced cancers. Using immunoSEQ multiplex PCR, the repertoire was profiled, and TCRdb retains in-frame clones only, with some absent. There are around 83,000 clones in the sample; about 89% occur only once, and around 1.5% lies in the top ten. Sequences were derived from CD4+ or CD8+ T cells sorted from blood, sampled in a trial of the OX40 agonist ivuxolimab. The origin of the receptors is an adult with an advanced solid tumor such as melanoma, head and neck, liver or kidney cancer. The CDR3 runs from the conserved cysteine through the conserved F or W. A D gene is named only where the DNA matches it firmly. A row's size may be missing; if present it is once, few, many or a size class.

clone_size	v_call	d_call	j_call	cdr3_aa	cdr3_nt
once	TRBV18	TRBD2	TRBJ2-3	CASSPLAGGTDTQYF	TGTGCCAGCTCACCGCTAGCGGGAGGCACAGATACGCAGTATTTT
once	TRBV7-2	.	TRBJ2-5	CASRQGHQETQYF	TGTGCCAGCCGGCAGGGCCACCAAGAGACCCAGTACTTC
.	TRBV4-3	.	TRBJ2-5	CASSQEGGGWGSGETQYF	TGCGCCAGCAGCCAAGAAGGGGGAGGGTGGGGGAGTGGAGAGACCCAGTACTTC
.	TRBV28	TRBD1	TRBJ2-1	CAMDREAWQFF	TGTGCTATGGACAGGGAGGCCTGGCAGTTCTTC
.	TRBV7-2	.	TRBJ2-5	CASSLLAGETQYF	TGTGCCAGCAGCTTATTGGCGGGGGAGACCCAGTACTTC
.	TRBV21-1	.	TRBJ1-1	CAGVGTEAFF	TGTGCCGGGGTCGGCACTGAAGCTTTCTTT
.	TRBV10-3	.	TRBJ2-7	CAISDFTTPSPTYEQYF	TGTGCCATCAGTGATTTCACTACCCCCTCCCCCACCTACGAGCAGTACTTC
.	TRBV27	.	TRBJ2-5	CASSPSGALKTQYF	TGTGCCAGCAGTCCGTCGGGGGCATTGAAGACCCAGTACTTC
.	TRBV27	.	TRBJ2-5	CASSSGPRGETQYF	TGTGCCAGCAGTTCAGGACCGCGAGGAGAGACCCAGTACTTC
.	TRBV28	.	TRBJ2-3	CASSSISPNTDTQYF	TGTGCCAGCAGTTCTATCAGTCCGAACACAGATACGCAGTATTTT
.	TRBV30	.	TRBJ1-2	CAWSATGTGGYTF	TGTGCCTGGAGTGCTACCGGGACCGGGGGCTACACCTTC
.	TRBV7-9	.	TRBJ2-5	CASAAGPETQYF	TGTGCCAGCGCTGCGGGTCCAGAGACCCAGTACTTC
.	TRBV27	TRBD1	TRBJ1-4	CASRRQGRNYNEKLFF	TGTGCCAGCAGAAGACAGGGAAGGAACTATAATGAAAAACTGTTTTTT
.	TRBV7-2	.	TRBJ2-7	CASSQGGPGEQYF	TGTGCCAGCAGCCAAGGGGGGCCGGGCGAGCAGTACTTC
.	TRBV11-2	.	TRBJ2-1	CASSLVGQGRDEQFF	TGTGCCAGCAGCTTAGTGGGGCAGGGCCGAGATGAGCAGTTCTTC
.	TRBV9	.	TRBJ1-3	CASSAPDSHSGNTIYF	TGTGCCAGCAGCGCCCCCGACAGTCACTCTGGAAACACCATATATTTT
.	TRBV6-5	TRBD1	TRBJ2-7	CAARTGGHEQYF	TGTGCCGCCCGGACAGGGGGCCACGAGCAGTACTTC
.	TRBV18	TRBD2	TRBJ2-3	CASSVSGSDTDTQYF	TGTGCCAGCTCAGTAAGCGGGAGTGATACAGATACGCAGTATTTT
few	TRBV28	.	TRBJ1-5	CASRLSRGDQPQHF	TGTGCCAGCAGACTCTCGAGGGGCGATCAGCCCCAGCATTTT
once	TRBV5-1	TRBD2	TRBJ2-3	CASSSQGLAGAGDTQYF	TGCGCCAGCAGCTCCCAAGGACTAGCGGGAGCGGGAGATACGCAGTATTTT
.	TRBV10-3	TRBD1	TRBJ1-2	CAIGGQGDGYTF	TGTGCCATCGGGGGACAGGGTGATGGCTACACCTTC
.	TRBV19	.	TRBJ1-3	CASSLDGYASGNTIYF	TGTGCCAGTAGTTTGGACGGATACGCCTCTGGAAACACCATATATTTT
.	TRBV18	.	TRBJ1-3	CASSPRSNVGNTIYF	TGTGCCAGCTCACCACGTTCCAACGTTGGAAACACCATATATTTT
.	TRBV4-2	TRBD2	TRBJ2-7	CASSQGFSGTLYEQYF	TGTGCCAGCAGCCAAGGCTTTAGCGGGACCCTCTACGAGCAGTACTTC